Described below is a single T cell receptor beta chain sequence and its context. Its recognized antigen is unknown. Sequencer: NextSeq 550. The Human TCR Profiling Kit (MiLaboratory) was used to prepare UMI-labeled 5' RACE TRB cDNA libraries. cDNA synthesis used the entire amount of extracted RNA, and PCR amplification then used the entire amount of cDNA produced. Libraries were prepared in parallel with an identical number of PCR cycles. The authors' pipeline ran thus. About 50,000 +/- 10,000 unique UMI-labeled TRB cDNA molecules per library were extracted with MIGEC and MiXCR, with at least two reads per UMI required. Each library averaged roughly 36,000 +/- 9,600 functional in-frame TRB CDR3 nucleotide clonotypes without stop codons. Diversity metrics, including normalized Shannon-Wiener and Chao1, were computed in VDJtools after downsampling to 5000 UMI-labeled TRB molecules per sample. For the central five CDR3 residues, VDJtools calculated physicochemical properties weighted by clonotype size, namely interaction energy, strength, volume and Kidera factor 4. One entry per CDR3 protein sequence results from the TCRdb reprocessing of the reads, with DNA left out. The V and J calls follow TCRdb's processing rather than the paper's. The sample table gives roughly 110,000 distinct CDR3 sequences. Around 0.38% of the sample belongs to the ten largest clones.

Looking up the germline V gene yields CDR1 SGHRS and CDR2 YFSETQ. Including the terminal cysteine and phenylalanine, the CDR3 comprises 13 residues. Only the protein is on record. Each CD8+ T cell subset was flow-sorted in triplicate, with over 250,000 cells per subset placed directly into RLT lysis buffer. To keep memory contaminants out, a stringent definition of naive CD8+ T cells was applied: CD45RO-CCR7+CD27+CD95-. Peripheral blood mononuclear cells were isolated from buffy coats using standard density gradient centrifugation. A FACSAria III was used to flow-sort naive CD8+ T cells into CXCR3-negative and CXCR3-positive populations. An RNeasy Mini Kit was used to extract total RNA from the sorted cells. The data were taken from a study of CXCR3-negative and CXCR3-positive naive CD8 T cells (dated by TCRdb to between 2017 and 2020). At the level of the whole study: In total, roughly 140 million TRB reads were obtained, which works out to roughly 1.5 +/- 0.3 million reads per library. Diversity and physicochemical repertoire analyses covered some ten donors pooled from two independent experiments. Naive subsets from 5 donors and memory cells from 3 donors were included in the TRBV-TRBJ cluster analysis.

The study at large found these results: CXCR3 expression partially decreased after cryopreservation, so most assays used freshly isolated PBMCs. Because surface CD5, which is linked to self-reactivity in mice, was comparable between the naive subsets, TCR interaction strength was also inferred from TRB CDR3 physicochemical properties. Compared with CXCR3-negative naive cells, CXCR3-positive naive cells had TRB CDR3s with higher hydrophobicity (lower Kidera factor 4), lower energy, and higher strength and volume indices. Similar TRBV-TRBJ usage was shown by naive CXCR3-negative and CXCR3-positive cells from the same donor, whereas distinct patterns were shown by memory cells. Comparably high repertoire diversity was found in both naive subsets, whereas much lower repertoire diversity was found in memory CD8+ T cells.

The chain is assembled from TRBV5-1 and TRBJ2-7; with no DNA, the TCRdb D assignment of TRBD1 cannot be verified. The clonotype was recovered from a human donor in good health. Some clones in this sample may be carry-over from other donors' samples. The sequenced material came from naive CXCR3+ CD8+ T cells from blood. Explained via the paper, the cell subset or site label denotes: CD45RO-CCR7+CD27+CD95- naive CD8+ T cells expressing CXCR3 (TNR3+). The CDR3: CASSPGQINEQYF.